A selection of T cell receptor beta chains follows, all from one sample in a study of Ad26.COV2.S vaccination and SARS-CoV-2 variants. Produced via immunoSEQ multiplex PCR; TCRdb's table is partial and in-frame only. The sample carries hundreds of thousands of clones, more than 80% recorded once. The starting material was peripheral blood, obtained in a trial of Ad26.COV2.S vaccine versus placebo. The source of these receptors is a person aged 18-60 years who received the Ad26.COV2.S COVID-19 vaccine or a placebo. Each CDR3 is given with its conserved first and last residue. Each record gives: J gene, CDR3 length, D gene, clone size, V gene, CDR3 DNA, CDR3 protein. A D gene is named only where the DNA matches it firmly. Rows may omit the clone size; those that give it use once, few, many or a size class.

J gene: TRBJ1-2; CDR3 length: 15; D gene: TRBD1; clone size: -; V gene: TRBV4-3; CDR3 DNA: TGCGCCAGCAGCGAAGCGGACAGGGCCTTCTATGGCTACACCTTC; CDR3 protein: CASSEADRAFYGYTF
J gene: TRBJ2-5; CDR3 length: 16; D gene: TRBD2; clone size: -; V gene: TRBV5-4; CDR3 DNA: TGTGCCAGCAGCTTGGATCTAGCGGGAAGGCAAGAGACCCAGTACTTC; CDR3 protein: CASSLDLAGRQETQYF
J gene: TRBJ2-2; CDR3 length: 14; D gene: TRBD1; clone size: -; V gene: TRBV6-5; CDR3 DNA: TGTGCCAGCTCCCGGACAGGGCACACCGGGGAGCTGTTTTTT; CDR3 protein: CASSRTGHTGELFF
J gene: TRBJ2-1; CDR3 length: 16; D gene: TRBD2; clone size: -; V gene: TRBV11-2; CDR3 DNA: TGTGCCAGCAGCTCCCCAACTAGCGGCACCTACAATGAGCAGTTCTTC; CDR3 protein: CASSSPTSGTYNEQFF
J gene: TRBJ2-7; CDR3 length: 15; D gene: TRBD2; clone size: once; V gene: TRBV5-4; CDR3 DNA: TGTGCCAGCAGTTTAGCGGGAGGGAGGTCCTACGAGCAGTACTTC; CDR3 protein: CASSLAGGRSYEQYF
J gene: TRBJ1-2; CDR3 length: 13; D gene: -; clone size: -; V gene: TRBV12-3/TRBV12-4; CDR3 DNA: TGTGCCAGCAGTTTCTGGCGACAGGATGGCTACACCTTC; CDR3 protein: CASSFWRQDGYTF
J gene: TRBJ2-7; CDR3 length: 14; D gene: -; clone size: -; V gene: TRBV7-2; CDR3 DNA: TGTGCCAGCAGCTTCGCCGGGGCTTCCTACGAGCAGTACTTC; CDR3 protein: CASSFAGASYEQYF
J gene: TRBJ1-2; CDR3 length: 15; D gene: TRBD1; clone size: -; V gene: TRBV9; CDR3 DNA: TGTGCCAGCAGCGTAGGCGGGACAGCTAACTATGGCTACACCTTC; CDR3 protein: CASSVGGTANYGYTF
J gene: TRBJ1-5; CDR3 length: 11; D gene: -; clone size: -; V gene: TRBV12-5; CDR3 DNA: TGTGCTAGTGGTTCAATCAGCCCCCAGCATTTT; CDR3 protein: CASGSISPQHF
J gene: TRBJ1-5; CDR3 length: 12; D gene: -; clone size: once; V gene: TRBV7-9; CDR3 DNA: TGTGCCAGCAGCTTAGCTAATCAGCCCCAGCATTTT; CDR3 protein: CASSLANQPQHF
J gene: TRBJ2-3; CDR3 length: 13; D gene: -; clone size: -; V gene: TRBV2; CDR3 DNA: TGTGCCAGCTCCTGGACAGTCTTGGATACGCAGTATTTT; CDR3 protein: CASSWTVLDTQYF
J gene: TRBJ1-3; CDR3 length: 15; D gene: TRBD1; clone size: -; V gene: TRBV6-5; CDR3 DNA: TGTGCCAGCAGTCCCCAGGACAGGGGGTTAGACACCATATATTTT; CDR3 protein: CASSPQDRGLDTIYF
J gene: TRBJ1-5; CDR3 length: 14; D gene: -; clone size: -; V gene: TRBV14; CDR3 DNA: TGTGCCAGCAGTCAAGGGGGGGTTGGGCAGCCCCAGCATTTT; CDR3 protein: CASSQGGVGQPQHF
J gene: TRBJ1-2; CDR3 length: 17; D gene: -; clone size: -; V gene: TRBV27; CDR3 DNA: TGTGCCAGCAGTCGACTATACTCTGACGGACTTCCTTATGGCTACACCTTC; CDR3 protein: CASSRLYSDGLPYGYTF
J gene: TRBJ2-7; CDR3 length: 14; D gene: -; clone size: -; V gene: TRBV5-4; CDR3 DNA: TGTGCCAGCAATCCGACACCTGGCTCCTACGAGCAGTACTTC; CDR3 protein: CASNPTPGSYEQYF
J gene: TRBJ2-2; CDR3 length: 14; D gene: TRBD1; clone size: -; V gene: TRBV4-1; CDR3 DNA: TGCGCCAGCAGCCCGGACAGGGCTGCCGGGGAGCTGTTTTTT; CDR3 protein: CASSPDRAAGELFF
J gene: TRBJ2-3; CDR3 length: 14; D gene: -; clone size: -; V gene: TRBV23-1; CDR3 DNA: TGCGCCAGCAGTCAATCGAAGGGCACAGATACGCAGTATTTT; CDR3 protein: CASSQSKGTDTQYF
J gene: TRBJ1-1; CDR3 length: 12; D gene: TRBD1; clone size: -; V gene: TRBV12-5; CDR3 DNA: TGTGCTGATTGGGACAGGGGGACTGAAGCTTTCTTT; CDR3 protein: CADWDRGTEAFF
J gene: TRBJ1-3; CDR3 length: 15; D gene: -; clone size: -; V gene: TRBV10-3; CDR3 DNA: TGTGCCATCAGGGAGGACCGGGGCTCTGGAAACACCATATATTTT; CDR3 protein: CAIREDRGSGNTIYF
J gene: TRBJ2-1; CDR3 length: 13; D gene: TRBD2; clone size: -; V gene: TRBV4-2; CDR3 DNA: TGTGCCAGCAGCTTAGCGGGACGGGATGAGCAGTTCTTC; CDR3 protein: CASSLAGRDEQFF
J gene: TRBJ1-2; CDR3 length: 14; D gene: TRBD1; clone size: -; V gene: TRBV5-4; CDR3 DNA: TGTGCCAGCACCCGCCCGACAGGGGGTTCTGGCTACACCTTC; CDR3 protein: CASTRPTGGSGYTF
J gene: TRBJ2-7; CDR3 length: 15; D gene: -; clone size: -; V gene: TRBV28; CDR3 DNA: TGTGCCAGCAGTTTATTTGAGGGAGGACCCTACGAGCAGTACTTC; CDR3 protein: CASSLFEGGPYEQYF
J gene: TRBJ2-7; CDR3 length: 15; D gene: -; clone size: -; V gene: TRBV14; CDR3 DNA: TGTGCCAGCAGCCATCGGTCTAGCCGTTACTACGAGCAGTACTTC; CDR3 protein: CASSHRSSRYYEQYF
J gene: TRBJ2-4; CDR3 length: 17; D gene: TRBD2; clone size: -; V gene: TRBV18; CDR3 DNA: TGTGCCAGCTCACCCTCCACTAGCGGGACAGCCAAAAACATTCAGTACTTC; CDR3 protein: CASSPSTSGTAKNIQYF
J gene: TRBJ2-7; CDR3 length: 15; D gene: -; clone size: -; V gene: TRBV7-2; CDR3 DNA: TGTGCCAGCACCTGGGCAACCGGGAGCTCCTACGAGCAGTACTTC; CDR3 protein: CASTWATGSSYEQYF
J gene: TRBJ2-1; CDR3 length: 15; D gene: -; clone size: -; V gene: TRBV4-1; CDR3 DNA: TGCGCCAGCAGCCAAGGAGGGACTTTATACAATGAGCAGTTCTTC; CDR3 protein: CASSQGGTLYNEQFF
J gene: TRBJ1-2; CDR3 length: 15; D gene: -; clone size: -; V gene: TRBV2; CDR3 DNA: TGTGCCAGCAGTGAAGGGGGGACAACTAACTATGGCTACACCTTC; CDR3 protein: CASSEGGTTNYGYTF
J gene: TRBJ1-4; CDR3 length: 14; D gene: -; clone size: -; V gene: TRBV6-2/TRBV6-3; CDR3 DNA: TGTGCCAGCAGCCAGACGAGGGGAAATGAAAAACTGTTTTTT; CDR3 protein: CASSQTRGNEKLFF
J gene: TRBJ2-1; CDR3 length: 18; D gene: TRBD2; clone size: -; V gene: TRBV7-3; CDR3 DNA: TGTGCCAGCAGCTTAGCTAGCGGGGGCCTCGGGGTCTACAATGAGCAGTTCTTC; CDR3 protein: CASSLASGGLGVYNEQFF
J gene: TRBJ1-2; CDR3 length: 14; D gene: TRBD1; clone size: -; V gene: TRBV6-1; CDR3 DNA: TGTGCCAGCAGTGAATACAGGGGGCCTTATGGCTACACCTTC; CDR3 protein: CASSEYRGPYGYTF
J gene: TRBJ2-3; CDR3 length: 15; D gene: TRBD1; clone size: -; V gene: TRBV7-9; CDR3 DNA: TGTGCCAGCAGCTATAGGACAGGGAAAACAGATACGCAGTATTTT; CDR3 protein: CASSYRTGKTDTQYF
J gene: TRBJ1-5; CDR3 length: 13; D gene: -; clone size: once; V gene: TRBV15; CDR3 DNA: TGTGCCACCAGCTCGCAAAGGGGTCGACCCCAGCATTTT; CDR3 protein: CATSSQRGRPQHF
J gene: TRBJ1-2; CDR3 length: 14; D gene: TRBD1; clone size: -; V gene: TRBV7-9; CDR3 DNA: TGTGCCAGCAGCTTACAGACAGGGGAGGTTGGCTACACCTTC; CDR3 protein: CASSLQTGEVGYTF
J gene: TRBJ2-7; CDR3 length: 13; D gene: -; clone size: -; V gene: TRBV7-9; CDR3 DNA: TGTGCCAGCAGCTTAGGGGCGTTCTACGAGCAGTACTTC; CDR3 protein: CASSLGAFYEQYF
J gene: TRBJ2-7; CDR3 length: 14; D gene: -; clone size: -; V gene: TRBV27; CDR3 DNA: TGTGCCAGCAGTCGGTCCGGGGGAATCTACGAGCAGTACTTC; CDR3 protein: CASSRSGGIYEQYF
J gene: TRBJ2-3; CDR3 length: 16; D gene: -; clone size: -; V gene: TRBV11-2; CDR3 DNA: TGTGCCAGCAGGTCACGGGGCACCGATGACACAGATACGCAGTATTTT; CDR3 protein: CASRSRGTDDTDTQYF
J gene: TRBJ1-2; CDR3 length: 13; D gene: -; clone size: once; V gene: TRBV18; CDR3 DNA: TGTGCCAGCTCACCGGAGGAGAACTATGGCTACACCTTC; CDR3 protein: CASSPEENYGYTF
J gene: TRBJ1-4; CDR3 length: 16; D gene: TRBD1; clone size: -; V gene: TRBV12-5; CDR3 DNA: TGTGCTAGTGGTTTGGACCTGACAGGGACTAATGAAAAACTGTTTTTT; CDR3 protein: CASGLDLTGTNEKLFF
J gene: TRBJ2-5; CDR3 length: 15; D gene: -; clone size: -; V gene: TRBV7-9; CDR3 DNA: TGTGCCAGCAGCCCCGGGGGGCGGGTGGAAGAGACCCAGTACTTC; CDR3 protein: CASSPGGRVEETQYF
J gene: TRBJ1-2; CDR3 length: 12; D gene: -; clone size: -; V gene: TRBV12-3/TRBV12-4; CDR3 DNA: TGTGCCAGCAGTGCAGGGAACTATGGCTACACCTTC; CDR3 protein: CASSAGNYGYTF
J gene: TRBJ1-5; CDR3 length: 15; D gene: TRBD1; clone size: once; V gene: TRBV18; CDR3 DNA: TGTGCCAGCTCACCCGGGACAGGGTCGAATCAGCCCCAGCATTTT; CDR3 protein: CASSPGTGSNQPQHF
J gene: TRBJ2-4; CDR3 length: 17; D gene: -; clone size: -; V gene: TRBV12-5; CDR3 DNA: TGTGCTAGTGGTCCCGCCCGACTAGTAAGGGCCAAAAACATTCAGTACTTC; CDR3 protein: CASGPARLVRAKNIQYF
J gene: TRBJ2-5; CDR3 length: 18; D gene: TRBD1; clone size: -; V gene: TRBV9; CDR3 DNA: TGTGCCAGCAGCGTAGATCAATGGAGACAGGGGTGTAAGGAGACCCAGTACTTC; CDR3 protein: CASSVDQWRQGCKETQYF
J gene: TRBJ1-5; CDR3 length: 13; D gene: TRBD1; clone size: -; V gene: TRBV6-5; CDR3 DNA: TGTGCCAGCAGAGCGACAGGGGCTCAGCCCCAGCATTTT; CDR3 protein: CASRATGAQPQHF
J gene: TRBJ2-7; CDR3 length: 15; D gene: TRBD2; clone size: -; V gene: TRBV6-6; CDR3 DNA: TGTGCCAGTGGGGGTACTAGCGGGACACCCAACGAGCAGTACTTC; CDR3 protein: CASGGTSGTPNEQYF
J gene: TRBJ2-7; CDR3 length: 15; D gene: -; clone size: -; V gene: TRBV10-2; CDR3 DNA: TGCGCCAGCCAAAGGACGATGGGGCAGTCCTACGAGCAGTACTTC; CDR3 protein: CASQRTMGQSYEQYF
J gene: TRBJ1-5; CDR3 length: 14; D gene: -; clone size: -; V gene: TRBV19; CDR3 DNA: TGTGCCAGTAGTACCGGACAGCTCCGCCAGCCCCAGCATTTT; CDR3 protein: CASSTGQLRQPQHF
J gene: TRBJ2-5; CDR3 length: 15; D gene: -; clone size: -; V gene: TRBV5-4; CDR3 DNA: TGTGCCAGCAGCTTGGATCTGGGGATCCAAGAGACCCAGTACTTC; CDR3 protein: CASSLDLGIQETQYF
J gene: TRBJ1-4; CDR3 length: 16; D gene: -; clone size: -; V gene: TRBV4-2; CDR3 DNA: TGTGCCAGCAGCCAAGATCTCGGGAGAACTAATGAAAAACTGTTTTTT; CDR3 protein: CASSQDLGRTNEKLFF
J gene: TRBJ1-5; CDR3 length: 14; D gene: TRBD1; clone size: -; V gene: TRBV25-1; CDR3 DNA: TGTGCCAGCCCGGGACAGTGCCTCAATCAGCCCCAGCATTTT; CDR3 protein: CASPGQCLNQPQHF
J gene: TRBJ2-2; CDR3 length: 14; D gene: -; clone size: -; V gene: TRBV10-2; CDR3 DNA: TGCGCCAGCAATTACAGGGGAGGAACCGGGGAGCTGTTTTTT; CDR3 protein: CASNYRGGTGELFF
J gene: TRBJ2-7; CDR3 length: 13; D gene: -; clone size: -; V gene: TRBV30; CDR3 DNA: TGTGCCTGGAGTGTACTTCATCGCTACGAGCAGTACTTC; CDR3 protein: CAWSVLHRYEQYF
J gene: TRBJ2-3; CDR3 length: 14; D gene: -; clone size: -; V gene: TRBV30; CDR3 DNA: TGTGCCTGGAGTTTGGGGCTCGGGACAGATACGCAGTATTTT; CDR3 protein: CAWSLGLGTDTQYF
J gene: TRBJ1-5; CDR3 length: 16; D gene: TRBD1; clone size: -; V gene: TRBV7-2; CDR3 DNA: TGTGCCAGCAGCGTCTCGGGACAGGTAAACAATCAGCCCCAGCATTTT; CDR3 protein: CASSVSGQVNNQPQHF
J gene: TRBJ2-5; CDR3 length: 14; D gene: -; clone size: -; V gene: TRBV15; CDR3 DNA: TGTGCCACCAGCAGAGATTCGGTAGAAGAGACCCAGTACTTC; CDR3 protein: CATSRDSVEETQYF
J gene: TRBJ2-1; CDR3 length: 14; D gene: TRBD2; clone size: -; V gene: TRBV4-3; CDR3 DNA: TGCGCCAGCAGCCATGGCGGGGGGACCAATGAGCAGTTCTTC; CDR3 protein: CASSHGGGTNEQFF
J gene: TRBJ2-1; CDR3 length: 14; D gene: -; clone size: -; V gene: TRBV3-1/TRBV3-2; CDR3 DNA: TGTGCCAGCAGTCTTCGGACGGTTTCCAATGAGCAGTTCTTC; CDR3 protein: CASSLRTVSNEQFF
J gene: TRBJ2-7; CDR3 length: 12; D gene: -; clone size: -; V gene: TRBV11-2; CDR3 DNA: TGTGCCAGCAGCTTAGAGTATAGCGAGCAGTACTTC; CDR3 protein: CASSLEYSEQYF
J gene: TRBJ2-2; CDR3 length: 14; D gene: -; clone size: -; V gene: TRBV10-1; CDR3 DNA: TGCGCCAGCAGGGCTAGCGTGAACACCGGGGAGCTGTTTTTT; CDR3 protein: CASRASVNTGELFF
J gene: TRBJ2-7; CDR3 length: 14; D gene: -; clone size: -; V gene: TRBV18; CDR3 DNA: TGTGCCAGCTCACCCCCGGACGGCGCCTACGAGCAGTACTTC; CDR3 protein: CASSPPDGAYEQYF